The next 11 T cell receptor beta chains were all read from a single sample in a study of post-analysis software for immune sequencing data. Study-level results: With TRBV5-6, TRBV5-1 and TRBV20-1 included, five TRBV segments were more frequent in patients than in controls.

Carried by the TCR beta cDNA libraries were unique molecular identifiers. A single record per CDR3 protein comes from TCRdb applying MiXCR to the PCR reads. The sample yields some 690,000 distinct CDR3 sequences, 30% seen once. Their recognized antigens are unknown. What was sequenced was blood. The receptors here all came from a girl aged 10-17 years with multiple sclerosis.

This clonotype was observed a few times. This chain links TRBV6-7 with TRBJ1-2; D is uncertain. TRBV6-7 is treated as an ORF (open reading frame) with a function not yet certain. This CDR3 spans 13 amino acids. The V end was cut by 6 bases, the J end by 10 bases, with 18 bases between. The CDR3 loop is CASSSPTGSHYTF. CDR3 nucleotides: TGTGCCAGCAGCTCACCCACCGGCAGCCACTACACCTTC.

This clonotype appeared a few times. The V and J genes are TRBV2 and TRBJ1-2; D is possibly TRBD1 (5 bases). Germline V gives CDR1 SNHLY, CDR2 FYNNEI. Trimming removed 6 bases from V and 6 bases from J, with 17 bases in between. This CDR3 region has 14 residues. The CDR3 DNA sequence: TGTGCCAGCAGACTACGGACACTTAGTCATGGCTACACCTTC. This encodes CASRLRTLSHGYTF.

The chain employs TRBV28 and TRBJ2-3; 7 bases agree with TRBD2. The CDR3 spans 15 residues. The trim removed 3 bases at V and 2 bases at J, leaving 5 bases unmatched. Germline CDR1 reads MDHEN; CDR2 reads SYDVKM. The CDR3 region has the DNA TGTGCCAGCAGTTTCGCTAGCGGTCACACAGATACGCAGTATTTT. It codes for CASSFASGHTDTQYF. The full variable domain, its missing parts supplied by reference TRBV28 and TRBJ2-3, is DVKVTQSSRYLVKRTGEKVFLECVQDMDHENMFWYRQDPGLGLRLIYFSYDVKMKEKGDIPEGYSVSREKKERFSLILESASTNQTSMYLCASSFASGHTDTQYFGPGTRLTVL.

J is TRBJ2-5 and V is TRBV29-1, with D perhaps matching TRBD1 (6 bases). The V and J ends lost 6 bases and 5 bases respectively, with 13 bases between them. The V gene's germline CDR1 is SQVTM and CDR2 ANQGSEA. CDR3 length: 12 amino acids. In DNA form, the CDR3 reads TGCAGCGTGAAAGGACAGAGGGAGACCCAGTACTTC. This codes for CSVKGQRETQYF.

This clonotype has a handful of counts. The J gene is TRBJ2-1, the V gene TRBV20-1, with 10 bases that match TRBD1. The CDR3 runs 16 residues. Germline loops: CDR1 DFQATT, CDR2 SNEGSKA (reference sequence). V lost 0 bases, J lost 9 bases, and 11 bases stayed unmatched. This CDR3 is CSARDLGDRGIGEQFF. The CDR3 DNA sequence: TGCAGTGCTAGAGATCTTGGGGACAGGGGAATTGGTGAGCAGTTCTTC.

The rearrangement joins TRBV20-1 to TRBJ1-5, with D unresolved. V was clipped by 5 bases and J by 2 bases, with 13 bases between them. This CDR3 comprises 14 residues. Germline CDR1 reads DFQATT; CDR2 reads SNEGSKA (reference sequence). CDR3 bases: TGCAGTGCTCGCTGGGCAGGAGGCAATCAGCCCCAGCATTTT. It translates to CSARWAGGNQPQHF.

This clonotype was observed a handful of times. J is TRBJ2-5 and V is TRBV28; D possibly matches TRBD1 or TRBD2 (5 bases each). Germline CDR1 reads MDHEN; CDR2 reads SYDVKM. The CDR3 covers 14 residues. V was cut by 6 bases and J by 5 bases, with 16 bases left in between. The CDR3, as DNA: TGTGCCAGCAGCCCCCTGGGGGTCAGGGAGACCCAGTACTTC. Protein: CASSPLGVRETQYF.

V is TRBV27 and J is TRBJ2-3, with TRBD1 identical over 8 bases. The CDR3 has 14 amino acids. Germline V gene lookup returns CDR1 MNHEY and CDR2 SMNVEV (reference sequence). The V gene end was trimmed by 8 bases and the J gene end by 6 bases; junction bases not matched to a gene: 10. CDR3 sequence reads: CASHTGGMEDTQYF. The CDR3 nucleotides read TGTGCCAGCCATACAGGGGGGATGGAGGATACGCAGTATTTT.

V and J are TRBV20-1 and TRBJ1-2; D is perhaps TRBD1 (6 bases). Looked up from germline, CDR1 is DFQATT and CDR2 is SNEGSKA (reference sequence). The CDR3 loop spans 18 amino acids. V gave up 3 bases and J gave up 6 bases, with 29 bases separating them. CDR3 sequence: CSARKSRDISWSDHGYTF. In DNA form, the CDR3 reads TGCAGTGCTAGGAAGAGCCGGGACATATCCTGGAGTGACCATGGCTACACCTTC.

This clonotype was detected a few times. V is TRBV20-1 and J is TRBJ1-1, with a weak D call TRBD1 (6 bases). V was cut by 1 base and J by 6 bases, with 15 bases left in between. This CDR3 is built from 14 residues. From germline, CDR1 is DFQATT and CDR2 SNEGSKA (reference sequence). For the CDR3, the DNA is TGCAGTGCTAGAGCAGGGGCGGCCCTCCCTGAAGCTTTCTTT. It yields the protein CSARAGAALPEAFF.

V is TRBV29-1 and J is TRBJ2-5, with 8 bases matching TRBD1. The last part of the DNA fits TRBJ2-7 better; the J call may be wrong. The germline CDR1 and CDR2 sequences are SQVTM and ANQGSEA. This CDR3 has 12 residues. CDR3 protein: CSVQQGANEQYF. DNA of the CDR3: TGCAGCGTTCAGCAGGGGGCTAACGAGCAGTACTTC.